This TCR beta chain was recorded in a study of control samples from healthy donors and cancer patients. CDR1 SGHRS and CDR2 YFSETQ come from the germline V gene. This CDR3 has 14 amino acids. V dropped 2 bases and J dropped 0 bases, with 7 bases sitting between them. Assay used: immunoSEQ multiplex PCR; TCRdb lists only in-frame clones, some missing. This sample has about 130,000 clones; roughly nine tenths occur once, and the top ten carry just over 7.5%. This clone was seen only once. The specimen was PBMCs. This receptor was taken from a man aged 45-60 years with head and neck cancer. The genes are TRBV5-1 and TRBJ2-3; weak D call: TRBD2 (5 bases). In DNA form, the CDR3 reads TGCGCCAGCAGCTTTGGACTTAGCACAGATACGCAGTATTTT. It codes for CASSFGLSTDTQYF.